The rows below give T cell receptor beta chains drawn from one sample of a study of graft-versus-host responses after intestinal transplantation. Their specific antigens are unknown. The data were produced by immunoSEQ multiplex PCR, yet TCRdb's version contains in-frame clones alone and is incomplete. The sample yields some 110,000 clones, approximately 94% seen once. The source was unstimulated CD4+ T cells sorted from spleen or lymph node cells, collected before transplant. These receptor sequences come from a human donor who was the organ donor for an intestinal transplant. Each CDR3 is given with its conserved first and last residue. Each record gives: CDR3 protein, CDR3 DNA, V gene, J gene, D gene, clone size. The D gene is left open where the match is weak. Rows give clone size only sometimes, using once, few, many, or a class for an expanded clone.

CASSQDNQGSFTYEQYF	TGCGCCAGCAGCCAAGATAACCAGGGTAGCTTCACCTACGAGCAGTACTTC	TRBV4-1	TRBJ2-7	NA	NA
CAMRDGPYGYTF	TGTGCCATGCGGGACGGCCCTTATGGCTACACCTTC	TRBV10-3	TRBJ1-2	NA	few
CASSSMTGTGELFF	TGCGCCAGCAGCTCGATGACAGGAACCGGGGAGCTGTTTTTT	TRBV5-1	TRBJ2-2	NA	NA
CASSQVGVGGTDTQYF	TGCGCCAGCAGCCAAGTGGGTGTGGGGGGCACAGATACGCAGTATTTT	TRBV4-1	TRBJ2-3	NA	once
CASSTDRGRGNQPQHF	TGTGCCAGTAGTACTGACAGGGGGCGAGGGAATCAGCCCCAGCATTTT	TRBV19	TRBJ1-5	TRBD1	NA
CASSAGTLRLFF	TGTGCCAGCAGCGCCGGGACCCTCAGGCTGTTTTTT	TRBV7-9	TRBJ2-2	NA	few
CAISSGVGYGYTF	TGTGCCATCAGTTCCGGGGTAGGCTATGGCTACACCTTC	TRBV10-3	TRBJ1-2	NA	NA
CASSVYRQGETQYF	TGTGCCAGCAGTGTGTATCGGCAGGGGGAGACCCAGTACTTC	TRBV6-1	TRBJ2-5	NA	NA
CASSPLWQPSYEQYF	TGTGCCAGCAGCCCATTGTGGCAACCTTCCTACGAGCAGTACTTC	TRBV7-9	TRBJ2-7	NA	NA
CASWDRATDTQYF	TGTGCCAGTTGGGACAGGGCCACAGATACGCAGTATTTT	TRBV28	TRBJ2-3	TRBD1	NA
CASSGNYGYTF	TGCGCCAGCAGTGGGAATTATGGCTACACCTTC	TRBV5-1	TRBJ1-2	NA	once
CATGPWSSGNEQYF	TGTGCCACCGGCCCGTGGAGTAGCGGGAACGAGCAGTACTTC	TRBV15	TRBJ2-7	TRBD2	NA
CASSGGVQSGNTIYF	TGTGCCAGCAGTGGAGGGGTGCAATCTGGAAACACCATATATTTT	TRBV28	TRBJ1-3	NA	NA
CAWSQGNTIYF	TGTGCCTGGAGTCAGGGAAACACCATATATTTT	TRBV30	TRBJ1-3	NA	once
CASSIRGVNFYEQYF	TGTGCCAGTAGTATCAGAGGGGTAAACTTCTACGAGCAGTACTTC	TRBV19	TRBJ2-7	NA	NA
CASSHERTGVISYTF	TGCGCCAGCAGCCATGAGAGGACAGGGGTGATAAGCTACACCTTC	TRBV4-3	TRBJ1-2	TRBD1	NA
CASSYIRDAEQYF	TGTGCCAGCAGTTATATCAGGGACGCAGAGCAGTACTTC	TRBV6-5	TRBJ2-7	NA	NA
CASGASSSYNEQFF	TGTGCTAGCGGCGCCTCGAGCTCCTACAATGAGCAGTTCTTC	TRBV6-1	TRBJ2-1	NA	once
CASSPDRGHIMNTEAFF	TGTGCCAGCAGCCCCGACCGGGGACACATCATGAACACTGAAGCTTTCTTT	TRBV7-8	TRBJ1-1	NA	NA
CAISGTANQPQHF	TGTGCCATCAGTGGGACAGCTAATCAGCCCCAGCATTTT	TRBV10-3	TRBJ1-5	NA	NA
CASSSAQGAVYEQYF	TGCGCCAGCAGCTCCGCCCAGGGGGCTGTCTACGAGCAGTACTTC	TRBV5-1	TRBJ2-7	TRBD1	NA
CASSEGGVADTQYF	TGTGCCAGCAGTGAAGGTGGGGTAGCAGATACGCAGTATTTT	TRBV6-1	TRBJ2-3	NA	NA
CASSWTSGTSYNEQFF	TGCGCCAGCAGCTGGACTAGCGGGACTTCCTACAATGAGCAGTTCTTC	TRBV5-1	TRBJ2-1	TRBD2	NA
CASRTGLLAYEQYF	TGTGCCAGCAGAACCGGGCTGTTGGCCTACGAGCAGTACTTC	TRBV6-1	TRBJ2-7	NA	NA